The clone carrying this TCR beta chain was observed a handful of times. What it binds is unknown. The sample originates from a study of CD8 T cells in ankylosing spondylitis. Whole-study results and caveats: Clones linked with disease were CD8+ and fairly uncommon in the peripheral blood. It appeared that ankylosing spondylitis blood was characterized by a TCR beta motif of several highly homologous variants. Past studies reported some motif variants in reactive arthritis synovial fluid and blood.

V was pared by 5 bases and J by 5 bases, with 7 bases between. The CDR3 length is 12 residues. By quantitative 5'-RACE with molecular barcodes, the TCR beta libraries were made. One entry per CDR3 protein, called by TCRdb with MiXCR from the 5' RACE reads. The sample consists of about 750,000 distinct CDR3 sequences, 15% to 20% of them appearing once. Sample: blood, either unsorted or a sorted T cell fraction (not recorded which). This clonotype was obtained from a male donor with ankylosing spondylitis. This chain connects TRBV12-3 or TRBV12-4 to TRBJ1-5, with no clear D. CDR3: CASSAGYQPQHF. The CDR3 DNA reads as TGTGCCAGCAGTGCGGGATATCAGCCCCAGCATTTT.